Each of the 8 T cell receptor beta chains below was sequenced from the same sample in a study of cytotoxic CD8 clonotypes in ibrutinib-treated CLL. The data were produced by immunoSEQ multiplex PCR, yet TCRdb's version contains in-frame clones alone and is incomplete. The sample includes about 310,000 clones, 80% seen only once; the top ten take roughly 6.3%. The sequenced sample was PBMCs, obtained before ibrutinib treatment. These TCRs come from a human donor with chronic lymphocytic leukemia.

Only one count was recorded for this clone. The chain is built from TRBV7-2 and TRBJ2-2; no definite D call. V lost 8 bases, J lost 6 bases, and 10 bases lay in between. The germline gives CDR1 SGHTA, CDR2 FQGNSA. There are 12 residues in the CDR3. As DNA, the CDR3 is TGTGCCAGCTCGGATGCACCCGGGGAGCTGTTTTTT. This encodes CASSDAPGELFF.

The chain links TRBV7-2 to TRBJ2-7; the match to TRBD2 covers 7 bases. The ends lost 3 bases at V and 2 bases at J; junction bases unmatched: 7. The CDR3 is made up of 15 amino acids. CDR1 and CDR2 (germline): SGHTA, FQGNSA. In DNA form, the CDR3 reads TGTGCCAGCAGCTTGGGCAGAAGCGGGACCTACGAGCAGTACTTC. This codes for CASSLGRSGTYEQYF.

This chain links TRBV5-6 with TRBJ2-7; D might be TRBD2 (6 bases). V lost 2 bases to trimming and J lost 3 bases, with 9 bases between them. Germline V gene sequence: CDR1 SGHDT, CDR2 YYEEEE. The CDR3 totals 13 residues. The CDR3 sequence: CASSLLAGYEQYF. The CDR3 DNA is TGTGCCAGCAGCTTACTAGCTGGCTACGAGCAGTACTTC. Filled out from reference TRBV5-6 and TRBJ2-7, the complete variable domain reads DAGVTQSPTHLIKTRGQQVTLRCSPKSGHDTVSWYQQALGQGPQFIFQYYEEEERQRGNFPDRFSGHQFPNYSSELNVNALLLGDSALYLCASSLLAGYEQYFGPGTRLTVT.

The gene calls are TRBV7-9 and TRBJ2-2, with 15 bases matching TRBD2. CDR1 and CDR2 (germline): SEHNR, FQNEAQ (reference sequence). The length of the CDR3 is 16 residues. The J segment lost 5 bases and the V segment lost 3 bases, leaving 1 base of the junction unmatched. The CDR3: CASSFGTSGRTGELFF. CDR3 in DNA: TGTGCCAGCAGCTTTGGGACTAGCGGGAGGACCGGGGAGCTGTTTTTT.

This chain uses TRBV5-1 with TRBJ1-1, with TRBD1 matching over 9 bases. Germline trimming cut 4 bases from V and 6 bases from J; bases unmatched to any gene: 16. Germline CDR1 SGHRS, CDR2 YFSETQ. The CDR3 is 17 residues long. The CDR3 region is CASSTGQGRIVASEAFF. The CDR3 nucleotides are TGCGCCAGCAGCACTGGACAGGGGAGGATTGTGGCTTCTGAAGCTTTCTTT.

The chain has TRBV7-2 and TRBJ1-5, with a weak D call TRBD1 (6 bases). The CDR3 runs 15 residues. The V gene lost 1 base and the J gene lost 3 bases, with 10 bases spanning the gap. CDR1 and CDR2 (germline): SGHTA, FQGNSA. For the CDR3, the DNA is TGTGCCAGCAGCTTAGAGGCAGGGGTCAATCAGCCCCAGCATTTT. Its translation: CASSLEAGVNQPQHF.

The chain uses TRBV6-6 and TRBJ2-7; D unresolved. Trimming removed 6 bases from V and 4 bases from J, with 16 bases in between. The CDR3 is made up of 14 amino acids. CDR1 is MNHNY and CDR2 is SVGAGI in the germline V gene (reference sequence). Here the CDR3 reads CASSQTPITYEQYF. The CDR3 nucleotides are TGTGCCAGCAGCCAGACACCCATTACTTACGAGCAGTACTTC.

The chain combines TRBV6-1 with TRBJ2-2; D gene uncertain. Trimming stripped 4 bases from V and 4 bases from J, with 13 bases between. Germline lookup yields CDR1 MNHNS and CDR2 SASEGT. CDR3 length: 15 residues. The CDR3 DNA reads TGTGCCAGCAGTGTTCGGGCAGGCGTCACCGGGGAGCTGTTTTTT. This encodes CASSVRAGVTGELFF.